Relative to its sample, the clone carrying this T cell receptor (beta chain) is medium-sized. Antigen specificity is unknown. PCR employed 60 Vbeta and 13 Jbeta primers. Profiled with immunoSEQ multiplex PCR; TCRdb holds only in-frame clones, not every one. Of 100,000 to 150,000 clones detected, roughly 81% appear once; the ten largest clones hold approximately 1%. This sample was included in a study of cytomegalovirus exposure and HLA in healthy donors. General study results and limits: What a later analysis reportedly showed was that an Asian-associated ancestry cluster had fewer N-insertions than the approximately 670-donor mean.

Unrecorded immune exposure was likely among donors, who were nominally healthy when sampled. The length of the CDR3 is 15 residues. The V end lost 6 bases, the J end lost 2 bases, and 15 bases lay between the germline ends. Per germline, CDR1 MDHEN and CDR2 SYDVKM. The V gene is TRBV28, the J gene TRBJ2-3, with D perhaps TRBD1 (5 bases). Source material: PBMCs. This TCR was sampled from a woman in her twenties or thirties in good health and CMV-seronegative. For the CDR3, the DNA is TGTGCCAGCAGAAAGACCGATGGACACACAGATACGCAGTATTTT. Encoded protein: CASRKTDGHTDTQYF.